These 5 T cell receptor beta chains were all obtained from the same sample, sequenced in a study of T cell responses to AZD1222 COVID-19 vaccine. Here immunoSEQ multiplex PCR was the method, and the copy in TCRdb shows in-frame clones only, minus some. The sample lists about 150,000 clones, approximately 83% occurring once. The sample in question was peripheral blood, obtained on day 0 of AZD1222 vaccination. The receptors derive from an adult in good health.

The chain employs TRBV3-1 (or the pseudogene TRBV3-2) and TRBJ2-5; D possibly corresponds to TRBD2 (6 bases). The CDR3 has 15 residues. V was shortened by 0 bases and J by 2 bases, with 10 bases between the two germline ends. Germline V gene data show CDR1 as LGHDT and CDR2 as YNNKEL (reference sequence). DNA of the CDR3: TGTGCCAGCAGCCAAGACCCGACTAGACAAGAGACCCAGTACTTC. Translation gives CASSQDPTRQETQYF.

The gene calls are TRBV6-5 and TRBJ1-5; no reliable D call. V lost 5 bases and J lost 0, with 8 bases in between. The germline V gene has CDR1 MNHEY and CDR2 SVGAGI. This CDR3 region has 14 residues. The CDR3 DNA reads TGTGCCAGCAGTCTCGTCGATAGCAATCAGCCCCAGCATTTT. Residues: CASSLVDSNQPQHF.

The chain has TRBV18 and TRBJ1-5, with D uncertain. From germline, CDR1 is KGHSH and CDR2 LQKENI. Deletions cut 3 bases from V and 5 bases from J, with 8 bases between. CDR3 size: 13 residues. The DNA of the CDR3 is TGTGCCAGCTCACCGGGAAATCATCAGCCCCAGCATTTT. Translation gives CASSPGNHQPQHF.

V and J are TRBV18 and TRBJ2-7, with 7 bases fitting TRBD2. The V gene's germline CDR1 is KGHSH and CDR2 LQKENI. Trimming took 0 bases from V and 3 from J; bases not matched to a gene: 2. The CDR3 consists of 14 residues. The CDR3 bases are TGTGCCAGCTCACCACCCCGGGGGGACTACGAGCAGTACTTC. Amino acid sequence: CASSPPRGDYEQYF.

This rearrangement joins TRBV11-2 to TRBJ1-1; 9 nucleotides match TRBD1. V shed 2 bases and J 6 bases; nucleotides not matched to a gene: 4. The length of the CDR3 is 14 residues. The germline gives CDR1 SGHAT, CDR2 FQNNGV. The DNA for the CDR3 is TGTGCCAGCAGCTTACACAGGGGGCCTTCTGAAGCTTTCTTT. It encodes CASSLHRGPSEAFF.